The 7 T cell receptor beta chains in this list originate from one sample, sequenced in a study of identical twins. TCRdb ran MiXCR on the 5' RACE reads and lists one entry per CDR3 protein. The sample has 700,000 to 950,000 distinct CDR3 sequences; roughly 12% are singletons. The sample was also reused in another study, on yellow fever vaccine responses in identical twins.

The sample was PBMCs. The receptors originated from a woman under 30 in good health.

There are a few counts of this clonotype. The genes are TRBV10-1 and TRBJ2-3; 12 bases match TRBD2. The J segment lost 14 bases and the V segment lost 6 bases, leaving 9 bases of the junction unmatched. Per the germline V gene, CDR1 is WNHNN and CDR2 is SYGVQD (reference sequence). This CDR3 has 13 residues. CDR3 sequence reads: CASSDGLAGLMYF. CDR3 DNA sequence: TGCGCCAGCAGCGACGGACTAGCGGGACTTATGTATTTT.

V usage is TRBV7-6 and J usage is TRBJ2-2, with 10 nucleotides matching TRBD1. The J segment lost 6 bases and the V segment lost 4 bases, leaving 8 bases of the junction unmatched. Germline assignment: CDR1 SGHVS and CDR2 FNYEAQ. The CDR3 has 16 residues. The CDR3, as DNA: TGTGCCAGCAGCTGGGGACAGGGGATCTTCGCCGGGGAGCTGTTTTTT. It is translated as CASSWGQGIFAGELFF.

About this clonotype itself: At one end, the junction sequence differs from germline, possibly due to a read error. The CDR3 DNA reads TGTGCCAGCAGTACGGACAGCAATAAGCCCCAGCATTTT. It codes for CASSTDSNKPQHF. The chain combines TRBV6-5 with TRBJ1-5, with D possibly being TRBD1 (6 bases). The CDR3 is 13 residues long. The germline CDR1 and CDR2 sequences are MNHEY and SVGAGI.

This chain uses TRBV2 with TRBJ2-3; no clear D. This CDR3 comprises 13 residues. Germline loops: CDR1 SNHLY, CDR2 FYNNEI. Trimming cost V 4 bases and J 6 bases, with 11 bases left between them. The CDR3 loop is CASSGDSRDTQYF. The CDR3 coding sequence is TGTGCCAGCAGTGGGGATAGCAGGGATACGCAGTATTTT.

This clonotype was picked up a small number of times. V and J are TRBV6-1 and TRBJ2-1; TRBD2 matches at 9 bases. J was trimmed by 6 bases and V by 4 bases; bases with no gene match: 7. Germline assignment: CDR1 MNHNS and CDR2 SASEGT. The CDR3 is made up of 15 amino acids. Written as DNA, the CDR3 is TGTGCCAGCAGTGTTGCGGGAGGGTTTCGCAATGAGCAGTTCTTC. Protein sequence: CASSVAGGFRNEQFF.

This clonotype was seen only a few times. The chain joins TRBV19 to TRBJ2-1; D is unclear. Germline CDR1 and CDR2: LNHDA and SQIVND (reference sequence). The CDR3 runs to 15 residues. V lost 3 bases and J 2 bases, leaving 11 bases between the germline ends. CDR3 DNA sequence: TGTGCCAGTAGTATTACGGGTAGCACCTACAATGAGCAGTTCTTC. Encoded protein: CASSITGSTYNEQFF.

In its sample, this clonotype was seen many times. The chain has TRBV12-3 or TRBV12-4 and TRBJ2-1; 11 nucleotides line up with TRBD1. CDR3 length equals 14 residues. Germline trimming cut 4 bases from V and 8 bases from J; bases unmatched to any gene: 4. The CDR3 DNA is TGTGCCAGCAGTTGGGACAGGGGGTTGGATGAGCAGTTCTTC. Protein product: CASSWDRGLDEQFF.